This entry is about one T cell receptor (beta chain). Amplified TCR beta CDR3 regions derived from RNA transcripts. HTBI primers were the set used in a first-round RT-PCR of the TCR CDR3. Via MiXCR, TCRdb re-called the multiplex PCR reads, giving one row per CDR3 protein. The data contain more than 350,000 distinct CDR3 sequences, under 15% of them seen just once; the ten biggest clones take up 32%. This record belongs to a study of T cells in Graves' hyperthyroidism and ophthalmopathy. V was pared by 6 bases and J by 8 bases, with 8 bases of the junction left unmatched. The V gene's germline CDR1 is MNHEY and CDR2 SMNVEV (reference sequence). The CDR3 loop spans 15 amino acids.

The sample comprised blood. This TCR derives from a woman aged 30 to 39 with Graves' hyperthyroidism. The rearrangement links TRBV27 to TRBJ2-1; TRBD1 agrees at 12 bases. The CDR3: CASRRGTGGWDEQFF. The DNA of the CDR3 is TGTGCCAGCAGGAGGGGGACAGGGGGCTGGGATGAGCAGTTCTTC.